This entry lists 29 T cell receptor beta chains sequenced from one sample in a study of blood T cell repertoires in COVID-19. Sequencing was performed with immunoSEQ multiplex PCR; in TCRdb, only in-frame clones are kept and a portion is missing. Of around 99,000 clones in the sample, 79% were seen once. Sequenced sample: peripheral blood. The receptor set was obtained from a woman of 80 years or more with active or convalescent COVID-19.

This chain connects TRBV3-1 (or the pseudogene TRBV3-2) to TRBJ2-5; 14 nucleotides match TRBD2. This CDR3 contains 17 residues. The junction had 1 base not matched to a gene; V was cut back by 1 base and J by 0 bases. CDR1 and CDR2 (germline): LGHDT, YNNKEL (reference sequence). The CDR3 DNA is TGTGCCAGCAGCCAAGGACTAGCGGGAGGGTACCAAGAGACCCAGTACTTC. It is translated as CASSQGLAGGYQETQYF.

J is TRBJ2-5 and V is TRBV25-1, with 9 bases matching TRBD2. CDR3 length equals 18 residues. The ends lost 10 bases at V and 5 bases at J; junction bases unmatched: 23. Per the germline V gene, CDR1 is MGHDK and CDR2 is SYGVNS. The CDR3 DNA reads TGTGCCACCAAAGCGCGGGATATTTTAGCGGGAGTATCTGAGACCCAGTACTTC. Translated: CATKARDILAGVSETQYF.

The chain uses TRBV29-1 and TRBJ1-1; 7 bases agree with TRBD1. J was trimmed by 6 bases and V by 4 bases; bases with no gene match: 8. Germline V CDR1 and CDR2: SQVTM, ANQGSEA. The CDR3 covers 13 residues. Here the CDR3 reads CSVAKGQMAEAFF. DNA for the CDR3: TGCAGCGTTGCAAAGGGACAGATGGCTGAAGCTTTCTTT.

The chain joins TRBV24-1 to TRBJ2-2, with 8 bases aligning to TRBD2. The V and J ends lost 5 bases and 4 bases, in that order; junction bases with no gene match: 8. The CDR3 runs 16 residues. Germline-derived CDR1 and CDR2 are KGHDR and SFDVKD. This chain's CDR3 is CATSALAGLFTGELFF. CDR3 nucleotides: TGTGCCACCAGTGCCCTAGCGGGCCTTTTCACCGGGGAGCTGTTTTTT.

This chain joins TRBV30 and TRBJ1-5, with D unclear. V lost 2 bases, J lost 0 bases, and 5 bases lay in between. The CDR3 is 13 residues long. CDR1 is GTSNPN, CDR2 SVGIG, per germline (reference sequence). CDR3 nucleotides: TGTGCCTGGAGTCCAGGTAGCAATCAGCCCCAGCATTTT. Protein sequence: CAWSPGSNQPQHF.

In nucleotides, the CDR3 is TGTGCCATCCAGGGGGACAGGGAGAACACTGAAGCTTTCTTT. Translation: CAIQGDRENTEAFF. The chain joins TRBV10-3 to TRBJ1-1, with 9 bases fitting TRBD1. The germline V gene has CDR1 ENHRY and CDR2 SYGVKD. The CDR3 spans 14 residues. With V trimmed by 8 bases and J by 1 base, 5 bases remained unmatched.

The rearrangement uses TRBV28 and TRBJ2-2, with TRBD2 identical over 9 bases. The CDR3 totals 16 residues. CDR1 is MDHEN and CDR2 is SYDVKM in the germline V gene. Trimming at V came to 2 bases and at J to 5 bases, leaving 6 bases not matched to a gene. CDR3 bases: TGTGCCAGCAGTTTACTAGCGGGACCACAAACCGGGGAGCTGTTTTTT. Amino acid sequence: CASSLLAGPQTGELFF.

The chain combines TRBV5-5 with TRBJ2-7; D perhaps matches TRBD2 (5 bases). The CDR3 loop spans 15 amino acids. With 2 bases removed from V and 5 bases from J, the gap between germline ends came to 17 bases. Germline V gene data show CDR1 as SGHKS and CDR2 as YYEKEE (reference sequence). The CDR3 here is CASSFTGNIVDEQYF. The CDR3 DNA reads as TGTGCCAGCAGCTTTACCGGGAATATAGTGGACGAGCAGTACTTC.

V is TRBV5-1 and J is TRBJ2-7, with 9 bases identical to TRBD1. V gave up 3 bases and J gave up 3 bases; unmatched junction bases: 7. This CDR3 is built from 15 residues. Germline V gene sequence: CDR1 SGHRS, CDR2 YFSETQ. Here the CDR3 DNA reads TGCGCCAGCAGCTCGGGGACAGGGACGATCTACGAGCAGTACTTC. This encodes CASSSGTGTIYEQYF.

The chain combines TRBV18 with TRBJ1-5; no firm D call. Deletions cut 3 bases from V and 3 bases from J, with 6 bases between. This CDR3 has 13 residues. CDR1 and CDR2 from the germline V gene are KGHSH and LQKENI. The CDR3 DNA sequence: TGTGCCAGCTCACCCCTAACCAATCAGCCCCAGCATTTT. Protein product: CASSPLTNQPQHF.

In this sample, this clone turned up a few times. The V and J genes are TRBV5-1 and TRBJ2-5, with 7 bases aligning to TRBD1. Germline CDR1 reads SGHRS; CDR2 reads YFSETQ. The CDR3 sequence is 16 residues long. The V and J ends lost 2 bases and 2 bases, in that order; junction bases with no gene match: 9. The CDR3, as DNA: TGCGCCAGCAGCTTAGGACAGGCCCCTTTTCAAGAGACCCAGTACTTC. Protein sequence: CASSLGQAPFQETQYF.

The chain couples TRBV6-2 or TRBV6-3 to TRBJ2-7; D not certain. This CDR3 region has 12 residues. Trimming cost V 6 bases and J 5 bases, with 11 bases left between them. CDR1 and CDR2 (germline): MNHEY, SVGEGT. Here the CDR3 reads CASSSSVDEQYF. Here the CDR3 DNA reads TGTGCCAGCAGCTCTTCTGTCGACGAGCAGTACTTC.

Details on this clone: The junction differs from germline at one of its ends, possibly a read error. The chain recombines TRBV5-1 with TRBJ1-1, with D hard to call. The germline gives CDR1 SGHRS, CDR2 YFSETQ. The CDR3 runs 15 residues. The CDR3 nucleotides read TGTGCCAGCAGCTTGGCCGTCGGGGTAGACACTGAAGCTTTCTTT. The encoded protein is CASSLAVGVDTEAFF.

J is TRBJ1-4 and V is TRBV18; D remains unclear. CDR1 is KGHSH and CDR2 is LQKENI in the germline V gene. The V end was cut by 0 bases, the J end by 8 bases, with 7 bases between. The CDR3 is made up of 13 amino acids. The DNA for the CDR3 is TGTGCCAGCTCACCACCGAACGGGGAAAAACTGTTTTTT. It codes for CASSPPNGEKLFF. Variable domain in full (rest from reference TRBV18 and TRBJ1-4): NAGVMQNPRHLVRRRGQEARLRCSPMKGHSHVYWYRQLPEEGLKFMVYLQKENIIDESGMPKERFSAEFPKEGPSILRIQQVVRGDSAAYFCASSPPNGEKLFFGSGTQLSVL.

The chain carries TRBV6-6 and TRBJ2-7; D remains ambiguous. There are 13 residues in the CDR3. Trimming took off 4 bases at V and 1 base at J, with 8 bases between the two ends. CDR1 and CDR2 (germline): MNHNY, SVGAGI (reference sequence). The CDR3 sequence is CASSSLTSYEQYF. CDR3 sequence (DNA): TGTGCCAGCAGTTCCCTAACTTCCTACGAGCAGTACTTC.

For the CDR3, the DNA is TGTGCCAGCAGTTACAGCCCCGTGTTGGATGAGCAGTTCTTC. It codes for CASSYSPVLDEQFF. The V call is TRBV6-5, the J call TRBJ2-1; D is uncertain. The V end lost 2 bases, the J end lost 8 bases, and 13 bases lay between the germline ends. This CDR3 region has 14 residues. Germline V CDR1 and CDR2: MNHEY, SVGAGI.

CDR3 nucleotides: TGTGCCAGCAGTTACCCTGGCGGCCTAGCGGGGTTCTACAATGAGCAGTTCTTC. Encoded protein: CASSYPGGLAGFYNEQFF. The rearrangement uses TRBV6-2 or TRBV6-3 and TRBJ2-1; 9 positions match TRBD2. This CDR3 region has 18 residues. The trim removed 2 bases at V and 3 bases at J, leaving 11 bases unmatched. The germline V gene has CDR1 MNHEY and CDR2 SVGEGT.

The rearrangement links TRBV15 to TRBJ1-6; tentatively, D is TRBD1 (5 bases). The germline V and J ends were trimmed by 0 bases and 8 bases, with 5 bases remaining between them. The CDR3 is made up of 13 amino acids. Germline values: CDR1 LNHNV, CDR2 YYDKDF (reference sequence). The CDR3 here is CATSRETDSPLHF. The CDR3, as DNA: TGTGCCACCAGCAGAGAGACAGATTCACCCCTCCACTTT.

This chain uses TRBV2 with TRBJ1-4, with 7 bases that match TRBD1. This CDR3 comprises 14 residues. Germline V gives CDR1 SNHLY, CDR2 FYNNEI. V shed 5 bases, J shed 7 bases, and the junction held 7 bases outside the gene matches. CDR3 DNA sequence: TGTGCCAGCAGTAGACAGGGATTGGGTGAAAAACTGTTTTTT. Translating it yields CASSRQGLGEKLFF.

The gene calls are TRBV6-5 and TRBJ2-3; perhaps TRBD2 as D (5 bases). Germline CDR1 is MNHEY and CDR2 is SVGAGI. Trimming took off 6 bases at V and 2 bases at J, with 15 bases between the two ends. The CDR3 covers 15 residues. As DNA, the CDR3 is TGTGCCAGCAGGCCACCTGGCGGGCTCACAGATACGCAGTATTTT. It codes for CASRPPGGLTDTQYF.

The chain combines TRBV9 with TRBJ2-3; 13 nucleotides match TRBD2. V was clipped by 0 bases and J by 3 bases; unmatched bases: 13. This CDR3 has 20 residues. CDR1 and CDR2 (germline): SGDLS, YYNGEE. CDR3 sequence reads: CASSVAYGGLAGRETDTQYF. The CDR3 bases are TGTGCCAGCAGCGTAGCTTACGGGGGACTAGCGGGAAGGGAGACAGATACGCAGTATTTT.

The count of this clone is one. This chain links TRBV13 with TRBJ2-1, with 11 bases aligning to TRBD2. The length of the CDR3 is 15 residues. Trimming cost V 3 bases and J 4 bases; bases outside gene matches: 2. From germline, CDR1 is PRHDT and CDR2 FYEKMQ (reference sequence). CDR3 coding DNA: TGTGCCAGCAGCTTGGGACTAGCGGAGTACAATGAGCAGTTCTTC. This encodes CASSLGLAEYNEQFF.

This clone was detected ten times or more. The chain has TRBV27 and TRBJ2-7; D might be TRBD1 (6 bases). V was pared by 0 bases and J by 4 bases, with 16 bases between. This CDR3 contains 16 residues. In germline, CDR1 is MNHEY, CDR2 SMNVEV (reference sequence). The CDR3 nucleotides read TGTGCCAGCAGTTTATCGATTAGCAGGGGAAGGTACGAGCAGTACTTC. This translates into CASSLSISRGRYEQYF.

In its sample, this clone was seen a few times. This chain uses TRBV5-1 with TRBJ1-1; D is ambiguous. V shed 0 bases and J shed 1 base, with 7 bases lying between them. Germline loops: CDR1 SGHRS, CDR2 YFSETQ. This CDR3 has 14 amino acids. DNA of the CDR3: TGCGCCAGCAGCTTGGCCGTACAGAACACTGAAGCTTTCTTT. Translating it yields CASSLAVQNTEAFF.

This clone was counted a single time. V gene TRBV28 combines with J gene TRBJ1-4; D gene ambiguous. Germline lookup yields CDR1 MDHEN and CDR2 SYDVKM. V was cut by 3 bases and J by 4 bases, with 9 bases left in between. This CDR3 is 14 amino acids long. CDR3 DNA sequence: TGTGCCAGCAGTTTTCAGGATTATAATGAAAAACTGTTTTTT. Translated, it gives CASSFQDYNEKLFF.

This rearrangement joins TRBV7-9 to TRBJ2-5, with 15 bases fitting TRBD2. The V gene end was trimmed by 6 bases and the J gene end by 4 bases; junction bases not matched to a gene: 6. Germline-derived CDR1 and CDR2 are SEHNR and FQNEAQ (reference sequence). The CDR3 spans 16 residues. CDR3 in amino acids: CASSLGLAGGGETQYF. DNA of the CDR3: TGTGCCAGCAGTTTGGGACTAGCGGGAGGTGGAGAGACCCAGTACTTC. Looking up the rest from reference TRBV7-9 and TRBJ2-5 gives the full variable domain: DTGVSQNPRHKITKRGQNVTFRCDPISEHNRLYWYRQTLGQGPEFLTYFQNEAQLEKSRLLSDRFSAERPKGSFSTLEIQRTEQGDSAMYLCASSLGLAGGGETQYFGPGTRLLVL.

As regards this clone: Distinct nucleotide sequences in the sample also encode this CDR3. The chain uses TRBV7-3 and TRBJ2-1; 8 bases are a match to TRBD2. This CDR3 comprises 15 residues. Germline loops: CDR1 SGHTA, CDR2 FQGTGA. The J segment lost 0 bases and the V segment lost 2 bases, leaving 0 bases of the junction unmatched. The CDR3 protein is CASSLLAGSYNEQFF. As DNA, the CDR3 is TGTGCCAGCAGCTTACTAGCGGGCTCCTACAATGAGCAGTTCTTC. Looking up the rest from reference TRBV7-3 and TRBJ2-1 gives the full variable domain: GAGVSQTPSNKVTEKGKYVELRCDPISGHTALYWYRQSLGQGPEFLIYFQGTGAADDSGLPNDRFFAVRPEGSVSTLKIQRTERGDSAVYLCASSLLAGSYNEQFFGPGTRLTVL.

This clone turned up a few times. The chain employs TRBV2 and TRBJ2-1, with D possibly being TRBD2 (6 bases). There are 16 residues in the CDR3. V dropped 0 bases and J dropped 4 bases, with 13 bases sitting between them. Germline CDR1 reads SNHLY; CDR2 reads FYNNEI. The CDR3 region is CASSEASGGWYNEQFF. The CDR3 region has the DNA TGTGCCAGCAGTGAAGCTAGCGGAGGCTGGTACAATGAGCAGTTCTTC.

This clone appeared a single time. The chain couples TRBV3-1 (or the pseudogene TRBV3-2) to TRBJ1-6; D unresolved. The V gene lost 0 bases and the J gene lost 1 base, with 10 bases spanning the gap. Germline V gene lookup returns CDR1 LGHDT and CDR2 YNNKEL (reference sequence). This CDR3 has 17 residues. CDR3 loop: CASSQEGGRSYNSPLHF. The CDR3 nucleotides read TGTGCCAGCAGCCAAGAAGGAGGGAGATCCTATAATTCACCCCTCCACTTT.